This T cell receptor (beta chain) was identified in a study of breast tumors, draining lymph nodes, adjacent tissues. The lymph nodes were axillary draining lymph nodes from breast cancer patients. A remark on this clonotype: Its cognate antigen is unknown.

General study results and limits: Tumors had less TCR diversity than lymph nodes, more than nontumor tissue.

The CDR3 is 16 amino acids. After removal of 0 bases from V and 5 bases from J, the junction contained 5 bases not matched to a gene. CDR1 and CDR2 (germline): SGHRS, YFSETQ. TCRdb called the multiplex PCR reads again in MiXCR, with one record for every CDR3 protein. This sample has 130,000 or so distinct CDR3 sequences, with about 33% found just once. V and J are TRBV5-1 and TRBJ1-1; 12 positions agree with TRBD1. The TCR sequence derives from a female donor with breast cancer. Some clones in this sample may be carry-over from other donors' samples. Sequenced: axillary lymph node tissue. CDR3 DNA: TGCGCCAGCAGCTTGGCGGGACAGGGGGCGCATACTGAAGCTTTCTTT. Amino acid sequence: CASSLAGQGAHTEAFF.